A single sample gave rise to the 5 T cell receptor beta chains below, sequenced in a study of T cells in Graves' hyperthyroidism and ophthalmopathy. Amplified TCR beta CDR3 regions derived from RNA transcripts. With the HTBI primer set, the TCR CDR3 went through a first round of RT-PCR. In TCRdb, the multiplex PCR reads were re-called with MiXCR into one record per CDR3 protein. The data hold a few hundred thousand distinct CDR3 sequences, with about a fifth observed a single time. The sequencing input was blood. Receptors were obtained from a woman aged 18-30 years with Graves' hyperthyroidism.

This clonotype was observed at least ten times. The DNA for the CDR3 is TGTGCCACCGGGACAGGGGGTCAGCCCCAGCATTTT. Protein: CATGTGGQPQHF. This sequence joins TRBV28 and TRBJ1-5, with TRBD1 matching 11 bases. The CDR3 is 12 amino acids. With 10 bases clipped from V and 6 bases from J, the junction kept 2 bases outside the gene matches. Per the germline V gene, CDR1 is MDHEN and CDR2 is SYDVKM.

In this sample, this clonotype turned up a few times. A junction end diverges from the germline sequence, so it may reflect a read error. The chain recombines TRBV13 with TRBJ1-5; D call uncertain. The CDR3 consists of 13 residues. Per germline, CDR1 PRHDT and CDR2 FYEKMQ (reference sequence). The CDR3 loop reads CASSLAGNQPRHF. CDR3 in DNA: TGTGCCAGCAGCTTAGCAGGCAATCAGCCCCGGCATTTT.

There are many counts of this clonotype. V is TRBV14 and J is TRBJ1-2; D gene unclear. The V and J ends lost 1 base and 4 bases respectively, with 13 bases between them. The CDR3 spans 15 residues. The germline V gene encodes CDR1 SGHDN and CDR2 FVKESK. CDR3: CASSQGRAPFYGYTF. The CDR3 DNA follows: TGTGCCAGCAGCCAAGGACGGGCTCCCTTCTATGGCTACACCTTC.

The V and J genes are TRBV15 and TRBJ2-7, with a tentative D call TRBD2 (6 bases). CDR1 is LNHNV and CDR2 is YYDKDF in the germline V gene (reference sequence). This CDR3 region has 15 residues. V lost 1 base to trimming and J lost 0 bases, with 10 bases between them. CDR3 coding DNA: TGTGCCACCAGCAGAGGGGCGGGAAGCTCCTACGAGCAGTACTTC. Its protein is CATSRGAGSSYEQYF.

The chain combines TRBV12-3 or TRBV12-4 with TRBJ1-2; D is unclear. The CDR3 has 15 residues. The V end lost 5 bases, the J end lost 2 bases, and 15 bases lay between the germline ends. The CDR3 protein is CASSPYILGNYGYTF. The CDR3 nucleotides are TGTGCCAGCAGTCCCTACATCTTAGGGAACTATGGCTACACCTTC.